Presented here are 12 T cell receptor beta chains from one specimen sequenced in a study of T cell responses to AZD1222 COVID-19 vaccine. Sequencing used immunoSEQ multiplex PCR; TCRdb keeps in-frame clones, though not all of them. The sample shows some 140,000 clones, roughly nine tenths of them seen only once. This specimen consisted of peripheral blood, obtained on day 0 of MenACWY control vaccination. These receptors originate from an adult in good health.

V is TRBV14 and J is TRBJ2-7, with 10 positions matching TRBD2. The V and J ends lost 3 bases and 2 bases, in that order; junction bases with no gene match: 4. The germline CDR1 and CDR2 sequences are SGHDN and FVKESK. The CDR3 is 15 residues long. Written as DNA, the CDR3 is TGTGCCAGCAGCCAGTTAGCGGGGGGTCCCTACGAGCAGTACGTC. Amino acid sequence: CASSQLAGGPYEQYV.

The chain recombines TRBV28 with TRBJ1-2; 8 nucleotides align to TRBD1. V trimming: 4 bases; J trimming: 4 bases; junction bases outside the gene matches: 5. Germline loops: CDR1 MDHEN, CDR2 SYDVKM. CDR3 length equals 14 residues. CDR3 sequence: CASSSYRGGYGYTF. In DNA form, the CDR3 reads TGTGCCAGCAGTTCCTACAGGGGGGGCTATGGCTACACCTTC.

The rearrangement links TRBV20-1 to TRBJ2-1; D not certain. With 3 bases removed from V and 8 bases from J, the gap between germline ends came to 8 bases. Germline V lookup: CDR1 DFQATT, CDR2 SNEGSKA (reference sequence). The CDR3 runs to 11 residues. CDR3 loop: CSASEEYEQFF. The CDR3 nucleotides are TGCAGTGCTAGTGAGGAGTATGAGCAGTTCTTC.

The V gene is TRBV27, the J gene TRBJ1-1; a possible D gene is TRBD1 (6 bases). Germline V gene lookup returns CDR1 MNHEY and CDR2 SMNVEV (reference sequence). This CDR3 contains 15 residues. V dropped 5 bases and J dropped 0 bases, with 13 bases sitting between them. CDR3 amino acids: CASSTPGAMNTEAFF. As DNA, the CDR3 is TGTGCCAGCAGTACCCCGGGGGCAATGAACACTGAAGCTTTCTTT.

The chain has TRBV24-1 and TRBJ2-1; weak D call: TRBD2 (7 bases). Germline CDR1 KGHDR, CDR2 SFDVKD. Trimming took off 4 bases at V and 0 bases at J, with 21 bases between the two ends. The length of the CDR3 is 19 residues. The CDR3 DNA sequence: TGTGCCACCAGTGACCCGGGGGGCAACGGGGGCCGCTCCTACAATGAGCAGTTCTTC. Translation gives CATSDPGGNGGRSYNEQFF.

The chain carries TRBV9 and TRBJ2-7; D remains unclear. CDR1 and CDR2 (germline): SGDLS, YYNGEE. Deletions cut 0 bases from V and 7 bases from J, with 11 bases between. The CDR3 consists of 13 residues. The DNA for the CDR3 is TGTGCCAGCAGCGTAGAGGCGGTGGATGAGCAGTACTTC. Encoded protein: CASSVEAVDEQYF.

The rearrangement joins TRBV19 to TRBJ2-4, with D perhaps matching TRBD1 (6 bases). Per the germline V gene, CDR1 is LNHDA and CDR2 is SQIVND (reference sequence). The CDR3 loop spans 17 amino acids. Trimming stripped 6 bases from V and 8 bases from J, with 26 bases between. CDR3 region: CASSQTQTGQARDIQYF. For the CDR3, the DNA is TGTGCCAGTAGCCAAACCCAGACAGGCCAGGCGAGGGACATTCAGTACTTC. Filled out from reference TRBV19 and TRBJ2-4, the complete variable domain reads DGGITQSPKYLFRKEGQNVTLSCEQNLNHDAMYWYRQDPGQGLRLIYYSQIVNDFQKGDIAEGYSVSREKKESFPLTVTSAQKNPTAFYLCASSQTQTGQARDIQYFGAGTRLSVL.

The V and J genes are TRBV19 and TRBJ2-1, with TRBD2 identical over 8 bases. CDR3 size: 14 residues. Per germline, CDR1 LNHDA and CDR2 SQIVND (reference sequence). V dropped 10 bases and J dropped 5; count of bases not matched to a gene: 10. The CDR3 region is CATRETSEDNEQFF. The CDR3 DNA reads as TGTGCCACCAGGGAGACTAGCGAAGACAATGAGCAGTTCTTC.

J is TRBJ1-2 and V is TRBV6-5, with TRBD1 identical over 7 bases. Germline V gene lookup returns CDR1 MNHEY and CDR2 SVGAGI. This CDR3 spans 13 amino acids. V lost 7 bases and J lost 7; bases outside the gene matches: 9. The CDR3 DNA reads TGTGCCAGCACCCCCGGACAGGAGGGTGGCTACACCTTC. It specifies CASTPGQEGGYTF.

This sequence joins TRBV7-2 and TRBJ1-2; D gene ambiguous. Trimming took off 5 bases at V and 4 bases at J, with 14 bases between the two ends. This CDR3 has 14 residues. The V gene's germline CDR1 is SGHTA and CDR2 FQGNSA. CDR3 nucleotides: TGTGCCAGCAGCCAAGACGGAGTCAGCTATGGCTACACCTTC. Translation: CASSQDGVSYGYTF.

This clone appeared a few times. This sequence joins TRBV10-3 and TRBJ1-2; maybe TRBD1 (6 bases). There are 13 residues in the CDR3. With 1 base removed from V and 6 bases from J, the gap between germline ends came to 9 bases. Germline loops: CDR1 ENHRY, CDR2 SYGVKD. The CDR3: CAISEWGADGYTF. CDR3 coding DNA: TGTGCCATCAGTGAGTGGGGGGCGGATGGCTACACCTTC.

The chain is built from TRBV24-1 and TRBJ1-5, with TRBD1 as a possible D gene (5 bases). Deletions cut 3 bases from V and 6 bases from J, with 11 bases between. The CDR3 totals 14 residues. Germline-derived CDR1 and CDR2 are KGHDR and SFDVKD. The CDR3: CATSDPGTAQPQHF. The CDR3 DNA sequence: TGTGCCACCAGTGATCCGGGGACGGCTCAGCCCCAGCATTTT.